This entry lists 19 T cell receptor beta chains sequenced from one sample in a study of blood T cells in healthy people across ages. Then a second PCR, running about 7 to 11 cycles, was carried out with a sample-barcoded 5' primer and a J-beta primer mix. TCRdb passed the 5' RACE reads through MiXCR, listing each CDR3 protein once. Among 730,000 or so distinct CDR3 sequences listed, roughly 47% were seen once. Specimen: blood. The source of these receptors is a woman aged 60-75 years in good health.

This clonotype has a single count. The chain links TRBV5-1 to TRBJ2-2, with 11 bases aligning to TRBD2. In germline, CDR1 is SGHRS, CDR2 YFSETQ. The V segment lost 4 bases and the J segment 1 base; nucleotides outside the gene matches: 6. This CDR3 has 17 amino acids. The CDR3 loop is CASSGVTSGKNTGELFF. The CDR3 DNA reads TGCGCCAGCAGCGGTGTGACTAGCGGGAAGAACACCGGGGAGCTGTTTTTT.

The CDR3 sequence is CSARDPQLAGDVDTQYF. The DNA of the CDR3 is TGCAGTGCTAGAGACCCTCAACTAGCGGGAGATGTGGATACGCAGTATTTT. V and J are TRBV20-1 and TRBJ2-3, with TRBD2 matching over 11 bases. Losses at the gene ends were 0 bases for V and 6 bases for J; bases not matched to a gene: 11. The germline CDR1 and CDR2 sequences are DFQATT and SNEGSKA (reference sequence). The CDR3 consists of 17 residues.

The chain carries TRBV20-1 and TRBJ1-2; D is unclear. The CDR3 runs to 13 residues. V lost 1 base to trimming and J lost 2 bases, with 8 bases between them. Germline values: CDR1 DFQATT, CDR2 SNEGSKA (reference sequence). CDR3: CSARVDVNYGYTF. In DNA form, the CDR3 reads TGCAGTGCTAGAGTGGACGTAAACTATGGCTACACCTTC.

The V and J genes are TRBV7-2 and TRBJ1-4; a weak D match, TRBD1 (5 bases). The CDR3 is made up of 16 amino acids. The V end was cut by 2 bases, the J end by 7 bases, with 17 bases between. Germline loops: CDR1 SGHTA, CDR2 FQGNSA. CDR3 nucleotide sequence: TGTGCCAGCAGCTTAACGGGACGACGCTCCGGTGAAAAACTGTTTTTT. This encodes CASSLTGRRSGEKLFF.

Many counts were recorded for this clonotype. This chain's CDR3 is CSVGGSFGTSVHNEQFF. The CDR3, as DNA: TGCAGCGTTGGGGGTAGTTTCGGGACTAGTGTCCACAATGAGCAGTTCTTC. The chain uses TRBV29-1 and TRBJ2-1, with 8 bases that match TRBD2. Germline lookup yields CDR1 SQVTM and CDR2 ANQGSEA. The CDR3 has 17 residues. Trimming took 4 bases from V and 5 from J; bases not matched to a gene: 16.

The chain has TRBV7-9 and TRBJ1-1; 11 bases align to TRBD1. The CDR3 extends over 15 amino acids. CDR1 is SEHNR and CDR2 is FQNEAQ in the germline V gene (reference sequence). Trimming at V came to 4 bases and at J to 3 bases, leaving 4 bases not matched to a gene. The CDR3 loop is CASSYGTGGDTEAFF. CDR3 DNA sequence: TGTGCCAGCAGCTACGGGACAGGGGGAGACACTGAAGCTTTCTTT.

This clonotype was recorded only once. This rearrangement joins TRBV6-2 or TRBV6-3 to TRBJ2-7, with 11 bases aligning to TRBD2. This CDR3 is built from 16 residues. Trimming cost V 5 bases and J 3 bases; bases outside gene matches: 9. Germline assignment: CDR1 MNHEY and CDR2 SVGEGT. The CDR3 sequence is CASSPRLAGLNYEQYF. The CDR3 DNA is TGTGCCAGCAGTCCCCGACTAGCGGGGCTCAACTACGAGCAGTACTTC.

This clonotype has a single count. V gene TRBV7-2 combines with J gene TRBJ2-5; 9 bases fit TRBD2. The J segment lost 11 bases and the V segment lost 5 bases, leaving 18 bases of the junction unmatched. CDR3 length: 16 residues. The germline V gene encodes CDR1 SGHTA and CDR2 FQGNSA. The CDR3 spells CASSPRGLAGRNEQYF. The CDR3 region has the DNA TGTGCCAGCAGCCCAAGGGGGCTAGCGGGACGGAATGAGCAGTACTTC. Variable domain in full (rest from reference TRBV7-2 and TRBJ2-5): GAGVSQSPSNKVTEKGKDVELRCDPISGHTALYWYRQSLGQGLEFLIYFQGNSAPDKSGLPSDRFSAERTGGSVSTLTIQRTQQEDSAVYLCASSPRGLAGRNEQYFGPGTRLLVL.

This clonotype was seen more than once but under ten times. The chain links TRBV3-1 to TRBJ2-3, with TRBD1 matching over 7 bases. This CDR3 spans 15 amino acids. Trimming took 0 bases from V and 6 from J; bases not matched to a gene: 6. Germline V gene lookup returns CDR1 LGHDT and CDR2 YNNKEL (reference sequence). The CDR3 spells CASSQDRNRGDTQYF. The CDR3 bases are TGTGCCAGCAGCCAAGACAGGAACAGGGGCGATACGCAGTATTTT.

The CDR3 loop reads CASSEVGTDNEQFF. The CDR3 DNA reads as TGTGCCAGCAGTGAAGTGGGGACGGACAATGAGCAGTTCTTC. The rearrangement links TRBV6-1 to TRBJ2-1; D assignment may be TRBD1 or TRBD2 (5 bases each). Trimming took 1 base from V and 5 from J, leaving 9 bases between them. Germline CDR1 is MNHNS and CDR2 is SASEGT. The CDR3 totals 14 residues.

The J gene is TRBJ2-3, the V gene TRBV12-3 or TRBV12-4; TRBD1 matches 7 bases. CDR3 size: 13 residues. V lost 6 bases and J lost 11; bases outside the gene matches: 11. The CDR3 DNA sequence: TGTGCCAGCAGGCCCCAGGGGGAAGGGTTGCAGTATTTT. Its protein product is CASRPQGEGLQYF.

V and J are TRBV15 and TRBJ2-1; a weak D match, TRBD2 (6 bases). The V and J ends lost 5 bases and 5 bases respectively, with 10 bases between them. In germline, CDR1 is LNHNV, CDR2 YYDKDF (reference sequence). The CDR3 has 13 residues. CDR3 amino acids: CATSASANNEQFF. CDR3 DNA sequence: TGTGCCACCAGCGCTAGCGCAAACAATGAGCAGTTCTTC.

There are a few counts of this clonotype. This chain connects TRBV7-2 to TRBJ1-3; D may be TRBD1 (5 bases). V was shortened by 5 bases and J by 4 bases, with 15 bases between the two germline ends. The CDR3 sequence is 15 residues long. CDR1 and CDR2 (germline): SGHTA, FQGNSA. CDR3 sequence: CASSVWGVKGNTIYF. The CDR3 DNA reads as TGTGCCAGCAGCGTCTGGGGGGTAAAAGGAAACACCATATATTTT.

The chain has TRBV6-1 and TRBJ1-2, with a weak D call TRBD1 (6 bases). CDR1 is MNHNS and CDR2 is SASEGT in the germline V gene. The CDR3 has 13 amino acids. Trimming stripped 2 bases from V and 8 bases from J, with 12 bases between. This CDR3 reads CASSENRVYGYTF. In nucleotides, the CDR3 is TGTGCCAGCAGTGAAAACAGGGTATACGGCTACACCTTC.

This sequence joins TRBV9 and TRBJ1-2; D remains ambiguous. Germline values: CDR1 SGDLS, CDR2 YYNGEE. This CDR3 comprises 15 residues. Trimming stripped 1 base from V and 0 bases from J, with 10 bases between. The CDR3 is CASSVYYGPNYGYTF. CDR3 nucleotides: TGTGCCAGCAGCGTATATTACGGACCTAACTATGGCTACACCTTC.

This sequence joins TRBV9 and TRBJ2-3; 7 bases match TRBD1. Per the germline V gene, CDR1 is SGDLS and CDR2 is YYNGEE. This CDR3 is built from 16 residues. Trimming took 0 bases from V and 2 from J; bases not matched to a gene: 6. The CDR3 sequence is CASSVARGQITDTQYF. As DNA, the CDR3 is TGTGCCAGCAGCGTAGCTAGGGGACAGATCACAGATACGCAGTATTTT.

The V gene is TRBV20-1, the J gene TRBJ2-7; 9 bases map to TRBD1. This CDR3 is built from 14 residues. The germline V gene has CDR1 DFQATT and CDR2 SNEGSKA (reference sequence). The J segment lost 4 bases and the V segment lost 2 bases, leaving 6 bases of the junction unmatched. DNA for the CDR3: TGCAGTGCTAGAAAGGACAGGGGTGGTTACGAGCAGTACTTC. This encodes CSARKDRGGYEQYF.

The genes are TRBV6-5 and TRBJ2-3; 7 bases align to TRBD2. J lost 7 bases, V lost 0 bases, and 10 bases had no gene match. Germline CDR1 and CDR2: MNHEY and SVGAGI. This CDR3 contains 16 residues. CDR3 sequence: CASSYSVAGELYTQYF. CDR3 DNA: TGTGCCAGCAGTTACTCAGTTGCGGGAGAATTGTATACGCAGTATTTT.

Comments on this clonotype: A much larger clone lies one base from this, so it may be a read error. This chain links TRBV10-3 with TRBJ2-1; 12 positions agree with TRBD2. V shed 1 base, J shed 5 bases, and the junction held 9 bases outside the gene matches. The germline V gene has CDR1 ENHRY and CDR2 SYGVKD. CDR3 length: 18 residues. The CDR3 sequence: CAISEFLAGGSPDNEQFF. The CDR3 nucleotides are TGTGCCATCAGTGAGTTTCTAGCGGGAGGGTCGCCTGACAATGAGCAGTTCTTC.